This T cell receptor (beta chain) was obtained from a study of blood T cells in healthy people across ages. Sample-barcoded 5' priming and a J-beta primer mix drove a second PCR of roughly 7 to 11 cycles. The study obtained at least 2.5 million CDR3-containing paired-end reads from every sample. TCRdb redid the calling of the 5' RACE reads with MiXCR, one entry per CDR3 protein. This sample carries about 730,000 distinct CDR3 sequences, approximately 39% of them seen once, and the ten largest clones take 20%. Germline CDR1 reads SGDLS; CDR2 reads YYNGEE. V shed 2 bases and J 6 bases; nucleotides not matched to a gene: 13. The CDR3 totals 17 residues.

The V and J genes are TRBV9 and TRBJ2-1, with TRBD1 matching over 8 bases. Sequencing was carried out using blood. The sequence derives from a woman between 55 and 75 years old in good health. CDR3 in amino acids: CASSVRTEADRGNEQFF. For the CDR3, the DNA is TGTGCCAGCAGCGTCCGGACAGAGGCCGACAGGGGCAATGAGCAGTTCTTC.